Listed here are 3 T cell receptor beta chains from one sample, sequenced in a study of T cell responses to AZD1222 COVID-19 vaccine (dated by TCRdb to the early 2020s). The library was obtained by the immunoSEQ multiplex PCR assay. TCRdb retrieved this table from immuneACCESS and kept in-frame rearrangements only. Not all clones are present; in checked studies, unresolved V genes account for under half, and no reason is known for the remainder. For this sample there are about 75,000 clones; 80% to 90% appear just once. 18% of the sample goes to the ten largest clones. The time point label corresponds to: about 28 days (+/-7) after the second vaccine dose. Sample: peripheral blood, taken 28 days after the second AZD1222 dose. These receptors originate from an adult who received the AZD1222 COVID-19 vaccine.

The rearrangement links TRBV5-6 to TRBJ2-1; D possibly uses TRBD1 or TRBD2 (5 bases each). The V end lost 4 bases, the J end lost 4 bases, and 9 bases lay between the germline ends. The CDR3 is 13 amino acids. Germline assignment: CDR1 SGHDT and CDR2 YYEEEE. The CDR3 DNA is TGTGCCAGCAGCGAGGGGTTGTACAATGAGCAGTTCTTC. Translating gives CASSEGLYNEQFF.

The chain joins TRBV7-6 to TRBJ2-1; a weak D match, TRBD1 (6 bases). The CDR3 runs to 16 residues. The germline V and J ends were trimmed by 5 bases and 1 base, with 15 bases remaining between them. CDR1 and CDR2 (germline): SGHVS, FNYEAQ. This chain's CDR3 is CASSQGRQTSYNEQFF. For the CDR3, the DNA is TGTGCCAGCAGCCAGGGGCGACAGACTTCCTACAATGAGCAGTTCTTC. The entire variable domain, with the rest obtained from reference TRBV7-6 and TRBJ2-1, is as follows: GAGVSQSPRYKVTKRGQDVALRCDPISGHVSLYWYRQALGQGPEFLTYFNYEAQQDKSGLPNDRFSAERPEGSISTLTIQRTEQRDSAMYRCASSQGRQTSYNEQFFGPGTRLTVL.

The rearrangement links TRBV28 to TRBJ2-5; TRBD1 agrees at 11 bases. This CDR3 has 16 amino acids. Germline assignment: CDR1 MDHEN and CDR2 SYDVKM. V lost 5 bases, J lost 5 bases, and 10 bases stayed unmatched. The CDR3 is CASSAGTGGFGETQYF. CDR3 bases: TGTGCCAGCAGTGCCGGGACAGGGGGTTTCGGGGAGACCCAGTACTTC.